A selection of T cell receptor beta chains follows, all from one sample in a study of radiation and T cells in renal cell carcinoma. Generated by immunoSEQ multiplex PCR, the TCRdb table keeps only in-frame clones and is missing some. The sample yields fewer than 200,000 clones, approximately 90% seen once. The input for sequencing was blood, taken from a patient whose treatment included radiotherapy and nephrectomy. These receptors were obtained from a woman in her 50s with renal cell carcinoma. The conserved cysteine and the conserved F or W are not part of the CDR3 here. The size of a clone is reported for some rows only, either as once, few or many, or as a class for expanded clones.

abundance: -
j_gene: TRBJ1-2
v_gene: TRBV5-1
CDR3aa: ASSLGTGGVSNGYT

abundance: -
j_gene: TRBJ1-2
v_gene: TRBV28
CDR3aa: ASKREAVYGYT

abundance: -
j_gene: TRBJ1-1
v_gene: TRBV6-1
CDR3aa: ASSENRGQGTEAF

abundance: -
j_gene: TRBJ2-5
v_gene: TRBV19
CDR3aa: ASSISRRGAPETQY

abundance: few
j_gene: TRBJ1-2
v_gene: TRBV6-6
CDR3aa: ASSRDYGYT

abundance: once
j_gene: TRBJ1-4
v_gene: TRBV6-6
CDR3aa: ASSQPSGGWGEKLF

abundance: -
j_gene: TRBJ2-7
v_gene: TRBV21-1
CDR3aa: ASSKRASGGAYEQY

abundance: -
j_gene: TRBJ2-5
v_gene: TRBV29-1
CDR3aa: SGGRQGETQY

abundance: -
j_gene: TRBJ2-7
v_gene: TRBV4-2
CDR3aa: ASSLGTAPEQY

abundance: -
j_gene: TRBJ2-2
v_gene: TRBV9
CDR3aa: ASSVGTTGELF

abundance: -
j_gene: TRBJ1-3
v_gene: TRBV7-6
CDR3aa: ASSLGDRLSGNTIY

abundance: once
j_gene: TRBJ1-3
v_gene: TRBV19
CDR3aa: ASRQQVSGNTIY

abundance: once
j_gene: TRBJ1-5
v_gene: TRBV6-5
CDR3aa: ASSYSGESNQPQH

abundance: -
j_gene: TRBJ2-2
v_gene: TRBV19
CDR3aa: ASSMSARGADTGELF

abundance: once
j_gene: TRBJ1-1
v_gene: TRBV7-3
CDR3aa: ASSFQGAAEAF

abundance: -
j_gene: TRBJ2-5
v_gene: TRBV9
CDR3aa: ASSPRTFATQY

abundance: -
j_gene: TRBJ2-7
v_gene: TRBV7-9
CDR3aa: ASSASGGSYEQY

abundance: -
j_gene: TRBJ1-1
v_gene: TRBV5-8
CDR3aa: ASSRRLLNTEAF

abundance: -
j_gene: TRBJ2-1
v_gene: TRBV14
CDR3aa: ASSLTGTSAINEQF

abundance: once
j_gene: TRBJ1-4
v_gene: TRBV4-1
CDR3aa: ASSRQGEGPNEKLF

abundance: once
j_gene: TRBJ1-2
v_gene: TRBV25-1
CDR3aa: ASSGVGAFPIGGYT

abundance: -
j_gene: TRBJ1-5
v_gene: TRBV6-1
CDR3aa: ASSEGLRDSAPQH

abundance: once
j_gene: TRBJ1-2
v_gene: TRBV23-1
CDR3aa: ASSHTWTLGYT